This entry lists 21 T cell receptor beta chains sequenced from one sample in a study of T cell clonotyping in hematopoietic cell transplantation. Only in-frame clones appear in the TCRdb table, and some are missing; sequencing was by immunoSEQ multiplex PCR. The repertoire holds tens of thousands of clones, with almost 90% as singletons. Time point meaning: recipient sample about 28 days before transplant, after cytoreduction. The starting material was peripheral blood mononuclear cells, obtained before stem cell transplant. The receptors were sampled from a man between 18 and 35 years old with biphenotypic leukemia. Some clones in this sample may be carry-over from other donors' samples.

The chain couples TRBV25-1 to TRBJ2-7; D may be TRBD2 (5 bases). The CDR3 runs to 13 residues. Between the trimmed V and J ends, which lost 8 bases and 0 bases, there was a span of 11 bases. From germline, CDR1 is MGHDK and CDR2 SYGVNS. The CDR3 sequence is CASAGTSSYEQYF. DNA of the CDR3: TGTGCCAGCGCGGGTACGAGCTCCTACGAGCAGTACTTC.

This clone was picked up one time. The V call is TRBV6-1, the J call TRBJ1-3; the D is unclear. Germline values: CDR1 MNHNS, CDR2 SASEGT. Trimming left V 2 bases short and J 0 bases short, with 14 bases between. The CDR3 is made up of 17 amino acids. The CDR3 here is CASSEYPKPTSGNTIYF. CDR3 bases: TGTGCCAGCAGTGAATATCCCAAACCTACCTCTGGAAACACCATATATTTT.

Written as DNA, the CDR3 is TGTGCCAGCAGCTGGGGGACAGCTGGGCGGCCCCAGCATTTT. It specifies CASSWGTAGRPQHF. This sequence joins TRBV5-6 and TRBJ1-5, with TRBD1 identical over 7 bases. The CDR3 has 14 residues. V gave up 3 bases and J gave up 9 bases; unmatched junction bases: 9. Germline V gene sequence: CDR1 SGHDT, CDR2 YYEEEE.

J is TRBJ2-7 and V is TRBV5-1, with D unresolved. This CDR3 spans 14 amino acids. CDR1 and CDR2 from the germline V gene are SGHRS and YFSETQ. The ends were cut back, 1 base at V and 2 bases at J, with 10 bases in the middle. DNA of the CDR3: TGCGCCAGCAGCTTGCAGGACGGCACCTACGAGCAGTACTTC. As protein: CASSLQDGTYEQYF.

The V gene is TRBV6-5, the J gene TRBJ2-5; D could derive from TRBD1 or TRBD2 (5 bases each). CDR3 length: 14 amino acids. Trimming cost V 6 bases and J 5 bases, with 16 bases left between them. CDR1 is MNHEY and CDR2 is SVGAGI in the germline V gene. In DNA, the CDR3 is TGTGCCAGCAGCCCCGGGACGGAGGTGGAGACCCAGTACTTC. As protein: CASSPGTEVETQYF.

The rearrangement uses TRBV5-1 and TRBJ2-7; D uncertain. Germline CDR1 SGHRS, CDR2 YFSETQ. This CDR3 spans 14 amino acids. The V gene lost 0 bases and the J gene lost 2 bases, with 9 bases spanning the gap. Here the CDR3 reads CASSLVYGPYEQYF. The CDR3 nucleotides are TGCGCCAGCAGCTTGGTATATGGACCCTACGAGCAGTACTTC.

J is TRBJ1-1 and V is TRBV12-5; 9 bases align to TRBD1. CDR1 and CDR2 (germline): LGHNT, FRNRAP. Losses at the gene ends were 6 bases for V and 4 bases for J; bases not matched to a gene: 6. This CDR3 region has 14 residues. CDR3: CASGYGQGITEAFF. The CDR3, as DNA: TGTGCTAGTGGATACGGACAGGGGATCACTGAAGCTTTCTTT.

The CDR3 DNA is TGTGCCAGCAGCCCCCGGGGGGACACTGAAGCTTTCTTT. Its protein is CASSPRGDTEAFF. The chain joins TRBV7-2 to TRBJ1-1; possible D gene TRBD1, 5 bases. Germline loops: CDR1 SGHTA, CDR2 FQGNSA. V was pared by 5 bases and J by 3 bases, with 10 bases between. This CDR3 comprises 13 residues.

The V gene is TRBV7-8, the J gene TRBJ2-7; D possibly corresponds to TRBD1 (6 bases). Germline V CDR1 and CDR2: SGHVS, FQNEAQ. Trimming removed 6 bases at V and 5 bases at J, with 14 bases between. The CDR3 runs to 13 residues. Here the CDR3 DNA reads TGTGCCAGCAGAGAAGACCCAGGGGACGAGCAGTACTTC. The encoded protein is CASREDPGDEQYF.

The V call is TRBV19, the J call TRBJ1-4; D is possibly TRBD1 (5 bases). Germline V gene data show CDR1 as LNHDA and CDR2 as SQIVND (reference sequence). The CDR3 contains 14 residues. Trimming took 5 bases from V and 6 from J, leaving 13 bases between them. CDR3 bases: TGTGCCAGTAGTCCAGGGAAAGAGGATGAAAAACTGTTTTTT. This encodes CASSPGKEDEKLFF. Full variable domain (outside the CDR3, taken from reference TRBV19 and TRBJ1-4): DGGITQSPKYLFRKEGQNVTLSCEQNLNHDAMYWYRQDPGQGLRLIYYSQIVNDFQKGDIAEGYSVSREKKESFPLTVTSAQKNPTAFYLCASSPGKEDEKLFFGSGTQLSVL.

The V gene is TRBV6-6, the J gene TRBJ1-2; D unresolved. Germline assignment: CDR1 MNHNY and CDR2 SVGAGI (reference sequence). Trimming shortened V by 3 bases and J by 3 bases, and 14 bases separated the two germline ends. This CDR3 region has 15 residues. The CDR3 spells CASSYAGSVDYGYTF. Written as DNA, the CDR3 is TGTGCCAGCAGTTATGCGGGAAGCGTAGACTATGGCTACACCTTC.

The V call is TRBV6-5, the J call TRBJ1-5; no firm D call. This CDR3 has 15 amino acids. The germline V and J ends were trimmed by 0 bases and 2 bases, with 8 bases remaining between them. The germline V gene has CDR1 MNHEY and CDR2 SVGAGI. CDR3 DNA sequence: TGTGCCAGCAGTTACTCCGGGATAGGCAATCAGCCCCAGCATTTT. It specifies CASSYSGIGNQPQHF.

This sequence joins TRBV5-4 and TRBJ2-5; 9 bases agree with TRBD1. The CDR3 covers 17 residues. Germline CDR1 is SGHNT and CDR2 is YYREEE (reference sequence). V was pared by 1 base and J by 4 bases, with 11 bases of the junction left unmatched. The chain's CDR3 is CASSLTGQGMMRETQYF. The CDR3, as DNA: TGTGCCAGCAGCTTGACGGGACAGGGAATGATGAGAGAGACCCAGTACTTC.

The chain employs TRBV10-1 and TRBJ2-5; D is ambiguous. The CDR3 extends over 13 amino acids. V lost 2 bases, J lost 7 bases, and 11 bases lay in between. Germline-derived CDR1 and CDR2 are WNHNN and SYGVQD (reference sequence). DNA for the CDR3: TGCGCCAGCAGTGAGACACCTTCGGGGACCCAGTACTTC. This sequence encodes CASSETPSGTQYF.

V usage is TRBV19 and J usage is TRBJ1-1; 7 nucleotides align to TRBD1. With V trimmed by 4 bases and J by 2 bases, 10 bases remained unmatched. The CDR3 has 16 amino acids. Per germline, CDR1 LNHDA and CDR2 SQIVND (reference sequence). In DNA form, the CDR3 reads TGTGCCAGTAGTACTCCGACAGGGTTTAGAAACACTGAAGCTTTCTTT. It specifies CASSTPTGFRNTEAFF. Using reference TRBV19 and TRBJ1-1 for the parts outside the CDR3, the full variable domain is DGGITQSPKYLFRKEGQNVTLSCEQNLNHDAMYWYRQDPGQGLRLIYYSQIVNDFQKGDIAEGYSVSREKKESFPLTVTSAQKNPTAFYLCASSTPTGFRNTEAFFGQGTRLTVV.

The rearrangement uses TRBV5-1 and TRBJ2-5; 11 bases line up with TRBD2. This CDR3 region has 15 residues. Germline V CDR1 and CDR2: SGHRS, YFSETQ. With V trimmed by 2 bases and J by 2 bases, 2 bases remained unmatched. The CDR3 sequence is CASSFTSGGQETQYF. The CDR3 nucleotides are TGCGCCAGCAGCTTCACTAGCGGGGGACAAGAGACCCAGTACTTC. Full variable domain (missing parts from reference TRBV5-1 and TRBJ2-5): KAGVTQTPRYLIKTRGQQVTLSCSPISGHRSVSWYQQTPGQGLQFLFEYFSETQRNKGNFPGRFSGRQFSNSRSEMNVSTLELGDSALYLCASSFTSGGQETQYFGPGTRLLVL.

The CDR3 DNA sequence: TGTGCCAGCTTAACAGGGGCCGCAGGAGGTGTGATTCAGTACTTC. It is translated as CASLTGAAGGVIQYF. This chain joins TRBV6-1 and TRBJ2-4; 7 bases match TRBD1. Trimming took 8 bases from V and 10 from J; bases not matched to a gene: 17. This CDR3 region has 15 residues. CDR1 and CDR2 from the germline V gene are MNHNS and SASEGT.

The rearrangement links TRBV4-3 to TRBJ2-2; D is perhaps TRBD1 or TRBD2 (5 bases each). The CDR3 runs 18 residues. Germline-derived CDR1 and CDR2 are LGHNA and YSLEER. V gave up 1 base and J gave up 7 bases, with 22 bases separating them. The CDR3 sequence: CASSQGGRPREGYGELFF. The CDR3 bases are TGCGCCAGCAGCCAAGGGGGCCGGCCTCGGGAAGGGTACGGGGAGCTGTTTTTT.

The rearrangement joins TRBV5-6 to TRBJ2-7; no reliable D call. The germline gives CDR1 SGHDT, CDR2 YYEEEE. The V and J ends lost 2 bases and 0 bases respectively, with 9 bases between them. This CDR3 contains 14 residues. The CDR3 spells CASSLRWLSYEQYF. DNA of the CDR3: TGTGCCAGCAGCTTAAGGTGGCTCTCCTACGAGCAGTACTTC.

The chain uses TRBV6-5 and TRBJ1-2, with unresolved D. V was cut by 0 bases and J by 8 bases, with 10 bases left in between. Germline V gene lookup returns CDR1 MNHEY and CDR2 SVGAGI. The length of the CDR3 is 13 residues. Here the CDR3 reads CASSYSNMGGYTF. The CDR3 bases are TGTGCCAGCAGTTACTCGAATATGGGAGGCTACACCTTC.

This clone was detected a few times. The chain has TRBV4-1 and TRBJ1-4; D not resolved. The CDR3 sequence is 15 residues long. V lost 1 base to trimming and J lost 8 bases, with 14 bases between them. Germline V gives CDR1 MGHRA, CDR2 YSYEKL. The CDR3 region is CASSQVVAVREKLFF. The DNA for the CDR3 is TGCGCCAGCAGCCAAGTTGTCGCAGTAAGGGAAAAACTGTTTTTT.